This entry concerns a single TCR beta chain. Antigen unknown. HIV-negative, healthy adults without recent acute infections or vaccinations were the donors. Splitting of CD4+ cells produced CD45RA+ naive and CD45RA-negative memory subsets. TCRdb's table, derived via immunoSEQ multiplex PCR, lists solely in-frame clones and lacks some. Among some 2.3 million clones listed, approximately 93% were seen once. The data were taken from a study of shared clonotypes between healthy human individuals. Germline assignment: CDR1 SGHTA and CDR2 FQGTGA. This CDR3 contains 15 residues. The trim removed 5 bases at V and 1 base at J, leaving 5 bases unmatched. Findings and caveats of the study: Larger estimated richness was generally recorded for naive subsets relative to memory subsets.

Sequencing was done on a sample of naive CD4+ T cells from PBMCs. The sample's subset: CD45RA+ positively selected. V and J are TRBV7-3 and TRBJ1-2; 9 positions agree with TRBD1. This TCR came from a man younger than 30 in good health. Some clones in this sample may be carry-over from other donors' samples. This CDR3 is CASSPGTGSNYGYTF. The CDR3 DNA reads TGTGCCAGCAGCCCCGGGACAGGGAGTAACTATGGCTACACCTTC.